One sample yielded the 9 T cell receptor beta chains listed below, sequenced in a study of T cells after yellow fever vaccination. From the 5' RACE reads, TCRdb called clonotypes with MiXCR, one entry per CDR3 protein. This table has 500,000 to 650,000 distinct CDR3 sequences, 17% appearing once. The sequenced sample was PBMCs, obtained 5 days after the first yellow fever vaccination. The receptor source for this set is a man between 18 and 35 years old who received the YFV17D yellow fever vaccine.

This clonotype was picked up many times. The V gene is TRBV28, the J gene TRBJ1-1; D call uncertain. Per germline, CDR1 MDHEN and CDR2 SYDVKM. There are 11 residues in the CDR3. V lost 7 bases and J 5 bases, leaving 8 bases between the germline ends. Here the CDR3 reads CASTLWTEAFF. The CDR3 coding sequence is TGTGCCAGCACCTTGTGGACTGAAGCTTTCTTT.

This CDR3 is CSARAIPRTVNNEKLFF. The CDR3 bases are TGCAGTGCTAGAGCTATTCCCCGGACAGTCAATAATGAAAAACTGTTTTTT. The J gene is TRBJ1-4, the V gene TRBV20-1; a possible D gene is TRBD1 (6 bases). This CDR3 spans 17 amino acids. Germline assignment: CDR1 DFQATT and CDR2 SNEGSKA (reference sequence). Deletions cut 1 base from V and 4 bases from J, with 19 bases between.

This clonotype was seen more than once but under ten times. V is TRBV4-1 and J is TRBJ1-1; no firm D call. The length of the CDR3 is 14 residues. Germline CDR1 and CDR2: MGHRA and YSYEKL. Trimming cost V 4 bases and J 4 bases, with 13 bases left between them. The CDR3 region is CASSLGSTGTEAFF. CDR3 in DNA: TGCGCCAGCAGCCTGGGATCAACGGGCACTGAAGCTTTCTTT.

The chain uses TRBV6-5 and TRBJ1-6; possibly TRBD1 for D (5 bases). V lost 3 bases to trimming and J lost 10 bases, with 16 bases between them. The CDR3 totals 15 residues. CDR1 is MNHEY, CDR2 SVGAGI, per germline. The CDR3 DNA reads TGTGCCAGCAGTTATAGTTCGGGGCTCGGCTCACCCCTCCACTTT. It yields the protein CASSYSSGLGSPLHF.

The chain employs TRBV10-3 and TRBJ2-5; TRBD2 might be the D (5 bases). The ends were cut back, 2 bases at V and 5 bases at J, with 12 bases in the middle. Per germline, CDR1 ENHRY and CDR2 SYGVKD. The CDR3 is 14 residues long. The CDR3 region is CAISEREGRETQYF. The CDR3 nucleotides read TGTGCCATCAGTGAGCGGGAAGGTCGGGAGACCCAGTACTTC.

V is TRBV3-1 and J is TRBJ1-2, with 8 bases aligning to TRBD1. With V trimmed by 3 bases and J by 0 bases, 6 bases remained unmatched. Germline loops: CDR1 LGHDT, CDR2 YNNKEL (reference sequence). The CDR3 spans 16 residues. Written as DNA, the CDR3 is TGTGCCAGCAGCCAGGCCGGGACAGGCACTAACTATGGCTACACCTTC. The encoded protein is CASSQAGTGTNYGYTF.

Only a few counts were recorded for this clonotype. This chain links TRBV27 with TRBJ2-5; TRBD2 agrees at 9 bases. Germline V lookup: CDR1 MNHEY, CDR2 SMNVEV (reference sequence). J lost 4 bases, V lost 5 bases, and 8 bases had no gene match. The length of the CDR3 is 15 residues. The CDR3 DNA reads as TGTGCCAGCAGTCGTGCGGGGGGGCGGCGAGAGACCCAGTACTTC. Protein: CASSRAGGRRETQYF.

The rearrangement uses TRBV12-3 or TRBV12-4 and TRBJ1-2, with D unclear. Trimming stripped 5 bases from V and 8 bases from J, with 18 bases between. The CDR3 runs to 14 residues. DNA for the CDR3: TGTGCCAGCAGTCCGCGCCCACTAGGTGTAGGCTACACCTTC. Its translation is CASSPRPLGVGYTF.

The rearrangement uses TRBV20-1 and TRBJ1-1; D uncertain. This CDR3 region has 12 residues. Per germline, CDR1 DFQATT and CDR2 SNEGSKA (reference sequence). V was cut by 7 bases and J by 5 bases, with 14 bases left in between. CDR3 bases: TGCAGTGTCCCAAACGCCGGAACTGAAGCTTTCTTT. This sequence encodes CSVPNAGTEAFF.